Each of the 25 T cell receptor beta chains below was sequenced from the same sample in a study of regulatory T cells in long-lasting Graves disease. Through Arm-PCR of CDR3 regions and iRepertoire HTBI primers, TCR beta libraries were built. From the multiplex PCR reads, TCRdb called clonotypes with MiXCR, one entry per CDR3 protein. The table shows 400,000 to 650,000 distinct CDR3 sequences, with about 15% occurring only once. Time point specified: newly diagnosed GD, antithyroid drugs for less than 3 months. TCR sequences were obtained from RNA taken from PBMCs. The sample was also reused in another study, on T cells in Graves' hyperthyroidism and ophthalmopathy.

Here the sequenced sample was peripheral blood mononuclear cells (PBMCs), taken at new diagnosis, from a patient treated with antithyroid drugs. These receptor sequences come from a woman aged 40-60 years with Graves disease.

This clonotype was observed a few times. V and J are TRBV20-1 and TRBJ2-4; 7 nucleotides match TRBD1. The CDR3 runs 14 residues. Germline loops: CDR1 DFQATT, CDR2 SNEGSKA (reference sequence). With V trimmed by 1 base and J by 6 bases, 6 bases remained unmatched. CDR3 nucleotide sequence: TGCAGTGCTAGAGGATCCGGGACAGTAAACATTCAGTACTTC. This sequence encodes CSARGSGTVNIQYF.

This clonotype has more than one count but fewer than ten. The CDR3 sequence: CASSLVAPSSYNSPLHF. The CDR3 DNA sequence: TGCGCCAGCAGCTTGGTAGCTCCAAGCTCCTATAATTCACCCCTCCACTTT. J is TRBJ1-6 and V is TRBV5-1, with D uncertain. V was trimmed by 0 bases and J by 0 bases, leaving 10 bases between them. The V gene's germline CDR1 is SGHRS and CDR2 YFSETQ. This CDR3 has 17 residues.

This clonotype was recorded a few times. The V gene is TRBV14, the J gene TRBJ2-6; D remains ambiguous. Germline loops: CDR1 SGHDN, CDR2 FVKESK. The CDR3 runs to 16 residues. The ends were cut back, 0 bases at V and 4 bases at J, with 10 bases in the middle. CDR3 protein: CASSQDLGLGANVLTF. The CDR3 DNA reads as TGTGCCAGCAGCCAAGACCTGGGTTTGGGGGCCAACGTCCTGACTTTC.

There are a few counts of this clonotype. The gene calls are TRBV20-1 and TRBJ2-2; D is unclear. Germline CDR1 and CDR2: DFQATT and SNEGSKA (reference sequence). The CDR3 has 13 amino acids. Trimming shortened V by 1 base and J by 4 bases, and 7 bases separated the two germline ends. The CDR3 region has the DNA TGCAGTGCTAGAGCAGCAGTCACCGGGGAGCTGTTTTTT. Protein product: CSARAAVTGELFF.

This clonotype has a handful of counts. The V and J genes are TRBV19 and TRBJ2-5; 11 bases map to TRBD2. The CDR3 is made up of 15 amino acids. Germline V gene lookup returns CDR1 LNHDA and CDR2 SQIVND (reference sequence). Trimming took 3 bases from V and 4 from J; bases not matched to a gene: 4. CDR3 DNA sequence: TGTGCCAGTAGTATCCTAGCGGGGGGACTAGAGACCCAGTACTTC. Translating it yields CASSILAGGLETQYF.

This clonotype has only a few counts. The J gene is TRBJ2-1, the V gene TRBV12-3 or TRBV12-4; D is tentatively TRBD1 or TRBD2 (6 bases each). Trimming pared 8 bases from V and 6 bases from J, leaving 20 bases between. There are 15 residues in the CDR3. This CDR3 is CASVRGGKGGNEQFF. In DNA, the CDR3 is TGTGCCAGCGTTCGTGGAGGGAAAGGGGGCAATGAGCAGTTCTTC.

This clonotype was observed many times. A junction boundary mismatches the germline segment, possibly from a read error. The chain carries TRBV5-1 and TRBJ1-5; the D gene is possibly TRBD1 (5 bases). CDR1 is SGHRS and CDR2 is YFSETQ in the germline V gene. The CDR3 length is 15 residues. The CDR3 DNA sequence: TGTGCCAGCAGCTTGGGGAGGGGAGGCAGTCAGCCCCAGCATTTT. Amino acids: CASSLGRGGSQPQHF. The entire variable domain, with the rest obtained from reference TRBV5-1 and TRBJ1-5, is as follows: KAGVTQTPRYLIKTRGQQVTLSCSPISGHRSVSWYQQTPGQGLQFLFEYFSETQRNKGNFPGRFSGRQFSNSRSEMNVSTLELGDSALYLCASSLGRGGSQPQHFGDGTRLSIL.

This clonotype was counted a few times. The V and J genes are TRBV5-1 and TRBJ1-4, with D perhaps TRBD1 (5 bases). The ends were cut back, 1 base at V and 2 bases at J, with 6 bases in the middle. CDR1 and CDR2 from the germline V gene are SGHRS and YFSETQ. This CDR3 has 14 amino acids. The CDR3 DNA reads as TGCGCCAGCAGCTTGTCAGGGACTAATGAAAAACTGTTTTTT. Amino acid sequence: CASSLSGTNEKLFF.

This clonotype was seen more than once but under ten times. The V call is TRBV19, the J call TRBJ1-1; 8 nucleotides line up with TRBD1. V lost 4 bases, J lost 4 bases, and 8 bases stayed unmatched. In germline, CDR1 is LNHDA, CDR2 SQIVND (reference sequence). CDR3 length: 15 residues. CDR3: CASSNPTGDRTEAFF. DNA of the CDR3: TGTGCCAGTAGTAACCCGACAGGGGACCGCACTGAAGCTTTCTTT.

The CDR3 nucleotides are TGTGCCAGCAGTTATCAGGGCCCGAGGGTAACAGATACGCAGTATTTT. The encoded protein is CASSYQGPRVTDTQYF. V gene TRBV27 combines with J gene TRBJ2-3; D may be TRBD1 or TRBD2 (5 bases each). This CDR3 comprises 16 residues. V lost 4 bases and J lost 3, with 17 bases in between. CDR1 is MNHEY, CDR2 SMNVEV, per germline (reference sequence).

Many counts were recorded for this clonotype. The chain is built from TRBV2 and TRBJ1-1; D is perhaps TRBD1 (6 bases). The germline V gene encodes CDR1 SNHLY and CDR2 FYNNEI. V gave up 9 bases and J gave up 7 bases, with 9 bases separating them. This CDR3 has 10 amino acids. The chain's CDR3 is CARGQIEAFF. The CDR3 nucleotides read TGTGCCAGAGGACAGATTGAAGCTTTCTTT.

The rearrangement joins TRBV7-8 to TRBJ2-3, with TRBD1 as a possible D gene (6 bases). Trimming took 4 bases from V and 0 from J, leaving 14 bases between them. CDR3 size: 16 residues. Germline loops: CDR1 SGHVS, CDR2 FQNEAQ. The CDR3 DNA is TGTGCCAGCAGCTCCGGGGCAGGGGTGAGCACAGATACGCAGTATTTT. This sequence encodes CASSSGAGVSTDTQYF. Combining the CDR3 with reference TRBV7-8 and TRBJ2-3 gives the whole variable domain GAGVSQSPRYKVAKRGQDVALRCDPISGHVSLFWYQQALGQGPEFLTYFQNEAQLDKSGLPSDRFFAERPEGSVSTLKIQRTQQEDSAVYLCASSSGAGVSTDTQYFGPGTRLTVL.

This clonotype was seen once. The chain couples TRBV7-8 to TRBJ2-7; 10 bases line up with TRBD2. The CDR3 is made up of 21 amino acids. The V and J ends lost 4 bases and 0 bases, in that order; junction bases with no gene match: 21. Germline V lookup: CDR1 SGHVS, CDR2 FQNEAQ. The CDR3 here is CASSSWGGNRLAGASSYEQYF. The CDR3 DNA reads as TGTGCCAGCAGCTCCTGGGGGGGAAATCGGCTAGCGGGGGCCTCCTCCTACGAGCAGTACTTC.

The chain is built from TRBV20-1 and TRBJ1-2, with 8 positions matching TRBD1. V gave up 6 bases and J gave up 4 bases; unmatched junction bases: 7. Germline lookup yields CDR1 DFQATT and CDR2 SNEGSKA (reference sequence). The CDR3 sequence is 13 residues long. Here the CDR3 reads CSAQGQVGYGYTF. As DNA, the CDR3 is TGCAGTGCGCAGGGACAGGTCGGCTATGGCTACACCTTC.

The chain uses TRBV5-1 and TRBJ2-2; no clear D. Germline V gene data show CDR1 as SGHRS and CDR2 as YFSETQ. The V gene lost 0 bases and the J gene lost 5 bases, with 5 bases spanning the gap. The CDR3 is 13 residues long. CDR3 residues: CASSLAETGELFF. As DNA, the CDR3 is TGCGCCAGCAGCTTGGCGGAGACCGGGGAGCTGTTTTTT.

This clonotype was observed at least ten times. This chain uses TRBV6-1 with TRBJ1-4; D is unclear. The CDR3 consists of 17 residues. Germline V CDR1 and CDR2: MNHNS, SASEGT. V was trimmed by 8 bases and J by 0 bases, leaving 19 bases between them. CDR3 protein: CASPTDGRVATNEKLFF. DNA of the CDR3: TGTGCCAGCCCTACCGACGGGAGGGTAGCAACTAATGAAAAACTGTTTTTT.

This chain connects TRBV30 to TRBJ2-7, with 7 positions matching TRBD2. Per germline, CDR1 GTSNPN and CDR2 SVGIG (reference sequence). The CDR3 consists of 14 residues. Germline trimming cut 0 bases from V and 3 bases from J; bases unmatched to any gene: 5. The CDR3 region has the DNA TGTGCCTGGAGTGTTGCTAGCGGCAACTACGAGCAGTACTTC. Amino acid sequence: CAWSVASGNYEQYF.

This clonotype was recorded at least ten times. The CDR3 DNA sequence: TGTGCCAGCAGCTGGAGTAGCGAGCAGTACTTC. It yields the protein CASSWSSEQYF. The chain uses TRBV11-2 and TRBJ2-7; D is unclear. Germline CDR1 is SGHAT and CDR2 is FQNNGV. Trimming cost V 4 bases and J 6 bases, with 7 bases left between them. CDR3 length: 11 residues.

The genes are TRBV9 and TRBJ2-1; 8 bases map to TRBD2. Looked up from germline, CDR1 is SGDLS and CDR2 is YYNGEE. This CDR3 spans 16 amino acids. V trimming: 4 bases; J trimming: 5 bases; junction bases outside the gene matches: 11. CDR3 nucleotides: TGTGCCAGCAGCCCCCCCGCAGCGGGGGCCGACAATGAGCAGTTCTTC. Translating it yields CASSPPAAGADNEQFF. Together with reference TRBV9 and TRBJ2-1, the CDR3 gives the full variable domain: DSGVTQTPKHLITATGQRVTLRCSPRSGDLSVYWYQQSLDQGLQFLIQYYNGEERAKGNILERFSAQQFPDLHSELNLSSLELGDSALYFCASSPPAAGADNEQFFGPGTRLTVL.

V gene TRBV7-2 combines with J gene TRBJ2-1; 9 bases align to TRBD2. Unmatched junction bases numbered 8, after V lost 5 bases and J lost 9 bases. Germline CDR1 is SGHTA and CDR2 is FQGNSA. This CDR3 contains 14 residues. The CDR3 here is CASSVPGTSSEQFF. In DNA, the CDR3 is TGTGCCAGCAGCGTCCCCGGGACTAGCAGTGAGCAGTTCTTC.

This clonotype was seen a few times. J is TRBJ1-1 and V is TRBV6-9, with TRBD1 identical over 7 bases. The CDR3 contains 14 residues. J was trimmed by 4 bases and V by 4 bases; bases with no gene match: 6. Germline loops: CDR1 MNHGY, CDR2 SVAAGI. The CDR3 loop is CASSSHRGATEAFF. The CDR3 bases are TGTGCCAGCAGTTCACACAGGGGAGCCACTGAAGCTTTCTTT.

This clonotype was picked up many times. The chain carries TRBV28 and TRBJ1-1; maybe TRBD1 (5 bases). Germline CDR1 reads MDHEN; CDR2 reads SYDVKM. The length of the CDR3 is 15 residues. Trimming took off 7 bases at V and 0 bases at J, with 15 bases between the two ends. The CDR3 DNA sequence: TGTGCCAGCATTTACAGGCCAAGGATGAACACTGAAGCTTTCTTT. It translates to CASIYRPRMNTEAFF. Based on the CDR3 plus reference TRBV28 and TRBJ1-1, the full variable domain is DVKVTQSSRYLVKRTGEKVFLECVQDMDHENMFWYRQDPGLGLRLIYFSYDVKMKEKGDIPEGYSVSREKKERFSLILESASTNQTSMYLCASIYRPRMNTEAFFGQGTRLTVV.

This clonotype appeared a few times. The chain links TRBV12-3 or TRBV12-4 to TRBJ1-2; perhaps TRBD1 as D (6 bases). This CDR3 is built from 13 residues. The V end lost 2 bases, the J end lost 8 bases, and 12 bases lay between the germline ends. The CDR3: CASSLSRGQGYTF. CDR3 in DNA: TGTGCCAGCAGTTTATCCAGGGGACAAGGCTACACCTTC.

This clonotype was found once. One end of the junction does not line up with germline, which may come from a read error. The rearrangement uses TRBV6-2 or TRBV6-3 and TRBJ1-2; D uncertain. Germline V CDR1 and CDR2: MNHEY, SVGEGT. This CDR3 spans 8 amino acids. CDR3 sequence: CLLHGYTF. CDR3 bases: TGCCTCCTTCATGGCTACACCTTC.

This clonotype has a handful of counts. V and J are TRBV5-1 and TRBJ1-2; the D is unclear. CDR1 and CDR2 (germline): SGHRS, YFSETQ. The CDR3 contains 13 residues. The V end was cut by 6 bases, the J end by 4 bases, with 13 bases between. The CDR3 loop reads CASTSDGSYGYTF. DNA of the CDR3: TGCGCCAGCACCTCCGACGGATCCTATGGCTACACCTTC.